The 14 T cell receptor beta chains below were found in one sample sequenced in a study of cytomegalovirus exposure and HLA in healthy donors (dated by TCRdb to about 2017). Library preparation was by the immunoSEQ multiplex PCR assay. The multiplex PCR relied on a mix of 60 forward primers for TCR Vbeta segments and 13 reverse primers for TCR Jbeta segments. As stored in TCRdb, this immuneACCESS dataset retains in-frame rearrangements with V and J assigned. A fraction of the clones does not appear; measured against another copy, unresolved V genes explain less than half of the discrepancy, and the remainder lacks a known reason. This sample holds around 150,000 clones; roughly 84% were observed only once. Around 2.5% of the sample is in the top ten clones. Sequencing was done on a sample of PBMCs. The receptor source for this set is a boy aged 2 to 10 in good health and CMV-seronegative.

V usage is TRBV5-4 and J usage is TRBJ1-1; 9 bases agree with TRBD1. The CDR3 sequence is 15 residues long. V gave up 5 bases and J gave up 7 bases; unmatched junction bases: 12. Germline V CDR1 and CDR2: SGHNT, YYREEE (reference sequence). The CDR3 is CASSSGQGTRLEAFF. The CDR3 DNA reads as TGTGCCAGCAGTTCGGGACAGGGAACCCGACTTGAAGCTTTCTTT. The full variable domain, rest sourced from reference TRBV5-4 and TRBJ1-1, is ETGVTQSPTHLIKTRGQQVTLRCSSQSGHNTVSWYQQALGQGPQFIFQYYREEENGRGNFPPRFSGLQFPNYSSELNVNALELDDSALYLCASSSGQGTRLEAFFGQGTRLTVV.

This sequence joins TRBV18 and TRBJ2-1; the match to TRBD2 covers 7 bases. The germline gives CDR1 KGHSH, CDR2 LQKENI. CDR3 length equals 15 residues. Trimming took 4 bases from V and 2 from J; bases not matched to a gene: 5. The CDR3 DNA reads TGTGCCAGCTCACTCCTAGCGGCGGCCTACAATGAGCAGTTCTTC. Protein: CASSLLAAAYNEQFF.

The chain is built from TRBV5-6 and TRBJ2-2, with 9 bases lining up with TRBD1. CDR3 length: 16 residues. Trimming at V came to 7 bases and at J to 4 bases, leaving 11 bases not matched to a gene. Germline CDR1 and CDR2: SGHDT and YYEEEE. The CDR3 is CASGTGSTLGTGELFF. The CDR3 bases are TGTGCCAGCGGGACAGGGTCCACCCTGGGCACCGGGGAGCTGTTTTTT.

This sequence joins TRBV5-4 and TRBJ2-1, with D perhaps TRBD1 (6 bases). This CDR3 region has 15 residues. Germline V gene lookup returns CDR1 SGHNT and CDR2 YYREEE (reference sequence). V was shortened by 0 bases and J by 12 bases, with 19 bases between the two germline ends. The CDR3 loop is CASSLDGRGASVQFF. CDR3 sequence (DNA): TGTGCCAGCAGCTTGGATGGCAGGGGAGCAAGTGTGCAGTTCTTC.

The chain carries TRBV10-3 and TRBJ1-6; the D gene is possibly TRBD1 (6 bases). The CDR3 is 13 residues long. V shed 3 bases and J shed 14 bases, with 14 bases lying between them. The germline V gene has CDR1 ENHRY and CDR2 SYGVKD. The CDR3 reads CAISEKGGEALHF. In DNA form, the CDR3 reads TGTGCCATCAGTGAAAAAGGGGGAGAGGCCCTCCACTTT.

The table lists this clone with a count of one. The genes are TRBV18 and TRBJ1-5; a possible D gene is TRBD1 (5 bases). The CDR3 has 14 residues. CDR1 is KGHSH, CDR2 LQKENI, per germline. Trimming removed 4 bases from V and 3 bases from J, with 10 bases in between. CDR3: CASSRWGDNQPQHF. The CDR3, as DNA: TGTGCCAGCTCACGATGGGGGGACAATCAGCCCCAGCATTTT.

J is TRBJ2-7 and V is TRBV7-9; possible D gene TRBD1, 6 bases. The germline gives CDR1 SEHNR, CDR2 FQNEAQ (reference sequence). CDR3 size: 13 residues. Trimming pared 5 bases from V and 9 bases from J, leaving 17 bases between. The CDR3 sequence is CASSPGQPPGQYF. The CDR3, as DNA: TGTGCCAGCAGCCCCGGACAGCCGCCTGGGCAGTACTTC.

This clone turned up a few times. The chain links TRBV9 to TRBJ1-3; D gene unclear. Per germline, CDR1 SGDLS and CDR2 YYNGEE. There are 18 residues in the CDR3. V dropped 1 base and J dropped 3 bases, with 20 bases sitting between them. The CDR3 protein is CASSVMPYSLNGGNTIYF. In nucleotides, the CDR3 is TGTGCCAGCAGCGTAATGCCGTATTCCCTAAATGGTGGAAACACCATATATTTT.

This rearrangement joins TRBV6-4 to TRBJ1-1; D perhaps matches TRBD1 (6 bases). The CDR3 is 12 amino acids. The V and J ends lost 6 bases and 4 bases respectively, with 9 bases between them. CDR1 MRHNA and CDR2 SNTAGT come from the germline V gene. As DNA, the CDR3 is TGTGCCAGCAGGTGGACAGCCACTGAAGCTTTCTTT. It codes for CASRWTATEAFF.

The chain links TRBV27 to TRBJ1-4, with unresolved D. CDR3 size: 16 residues. Trimming removed 4 bases from V and 0 bases from J, with 12 bases in between. Germline V gene lookup returns CDR1 MNHEY and CDR2 SMNVEV (reference sequence). CDR3 DNA: TGTGCCAGCAGTTCTGTGGCCGATGCAACTAATGAAAAACTGTTTTTT. This encodes CASSSVADATNEKLFF.

CDR3 region: CSVEEGVGQPQHF. CDR3 sequence (DNA): TGCAGCGTTGAGGAGGGAGTGGGTCAGCCCCAGCATTTT. V gene TRBV29-1 combines with J gene TRBJ1-5; no clear D gene. With 3 bases removed from V and 6 bases from J, the gap between germline ends came to 12 bases. CDR1 SQVTM and CDR2 ANQGSEA come from the germline V gene. The CDR3 is 13 residues long.

V and J are TRBV5-4 and TRBJ2-7; maybe TRBD2 (5 bases). V was shortened by 3 bases and J by 2 bases, with 15 bases between the two germline ends. CDR1 and CDR2 from the germline V gene are SGHNT and YYREEE (reference sequence). The CDR3 contains 15 residues. CDR3 in amino acids: CASSSLQDGTYEQYF. DNA of the CDR3: TGTGCCAGCAGCTCGCTTCAGGACGGGACCTACGAGCAGTACTTC.

CDR3 DNA: TGTGCCAGCAGCAGCCGTAAAGGGACAGGGCAAGGGAGGAATCAGCCCCAGCATTTT. This sequence encodes CASSSRKGTGQGRNQPQHF. The V gene is TRBV14, the J gene TRBJ1-5, with 9 bases lining up with TRBD1. The CDR3 consists of 19 residues. V shed 5 bases, J shed 4 bases, and the junction held 18 bases outside the gene matches. Germline lookup yields CDR1 SGHDN and CDR2 FVKESK.

The chain has TRBV6-5 and TRBJ1-1; 10 nucleotides align to TRBD1. The germline CDR1 and CDR2 sequences are MNHEY and SVGAGI. J gave up 6 bases and V 5 bases, and 9 bases lay outside the gene matches. The CDR3 spans 15 residues. CDR3 amino acids: CASSSLGQGSSEAFF. The DNA for the CDR3 is TGTGCCAGCAGTAGCCTGGGACAGGGGAGCTCTGAAGCTTTCTTT.